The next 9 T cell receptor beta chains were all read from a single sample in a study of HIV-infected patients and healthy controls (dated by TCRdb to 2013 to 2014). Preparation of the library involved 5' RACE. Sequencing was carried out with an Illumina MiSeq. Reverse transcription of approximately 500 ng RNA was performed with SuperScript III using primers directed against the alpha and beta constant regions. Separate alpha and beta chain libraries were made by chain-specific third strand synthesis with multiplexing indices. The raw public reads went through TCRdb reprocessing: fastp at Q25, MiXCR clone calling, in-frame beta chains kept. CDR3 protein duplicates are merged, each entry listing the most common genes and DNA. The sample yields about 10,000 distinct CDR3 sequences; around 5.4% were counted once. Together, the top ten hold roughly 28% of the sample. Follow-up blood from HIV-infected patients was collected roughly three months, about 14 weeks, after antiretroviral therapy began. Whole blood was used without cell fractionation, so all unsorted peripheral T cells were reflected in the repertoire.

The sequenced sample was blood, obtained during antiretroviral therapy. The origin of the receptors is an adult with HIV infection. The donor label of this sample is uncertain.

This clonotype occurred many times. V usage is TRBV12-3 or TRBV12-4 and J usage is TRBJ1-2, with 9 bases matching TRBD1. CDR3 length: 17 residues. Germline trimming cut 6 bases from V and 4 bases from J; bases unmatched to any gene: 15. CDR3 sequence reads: CASRGPQQGAFGYGYTF. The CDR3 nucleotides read TGTGCCAGCAGGGGGCCTCAACAGGGGGCCTTTGGCTATGGCTACACCTTC.

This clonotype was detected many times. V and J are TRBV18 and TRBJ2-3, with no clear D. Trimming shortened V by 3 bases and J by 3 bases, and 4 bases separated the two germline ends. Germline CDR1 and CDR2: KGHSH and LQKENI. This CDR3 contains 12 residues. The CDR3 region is CASSPTTDTQYF. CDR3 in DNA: TGTGCCAGCTCACCGACTACAGATACGCAGTATTTT.

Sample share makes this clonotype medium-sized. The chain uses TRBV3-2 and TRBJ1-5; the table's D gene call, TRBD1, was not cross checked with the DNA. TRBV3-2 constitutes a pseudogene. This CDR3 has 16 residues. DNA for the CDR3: TGTGCCAGCAGCCAAGGTAACAGGCGGTCTGGGGAGCCCCAGCATTTT. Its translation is CASSQGNRRSGEPQHF.

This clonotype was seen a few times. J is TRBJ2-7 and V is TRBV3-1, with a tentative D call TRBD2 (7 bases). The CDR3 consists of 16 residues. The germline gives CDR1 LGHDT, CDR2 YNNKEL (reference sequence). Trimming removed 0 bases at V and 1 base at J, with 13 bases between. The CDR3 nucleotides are TGTGCCAGCAGCCAAGAACGGCGGGGGCCTTCCTACGAGCAGTACTTC. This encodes CASSQERRGPSYEQYF.

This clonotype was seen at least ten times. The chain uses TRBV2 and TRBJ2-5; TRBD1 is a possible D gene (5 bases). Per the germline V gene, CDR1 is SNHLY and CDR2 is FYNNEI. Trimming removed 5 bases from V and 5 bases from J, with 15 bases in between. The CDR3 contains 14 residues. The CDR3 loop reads CASSPTGISETQYF. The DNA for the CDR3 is TGTGCCAGCAGTCCCACAGGAATCAGCGAGACCCAGTACTTC.

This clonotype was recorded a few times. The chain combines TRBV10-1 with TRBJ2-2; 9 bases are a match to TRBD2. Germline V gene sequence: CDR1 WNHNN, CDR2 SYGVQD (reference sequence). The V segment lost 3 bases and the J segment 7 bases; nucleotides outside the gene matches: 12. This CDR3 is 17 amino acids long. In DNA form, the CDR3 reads TGCGCCAGCAGTGATGAGTACTCTAGCGGGATAGACGGGGAGCTGTTTTTT. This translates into CASSDEYSSGIDGELFF.

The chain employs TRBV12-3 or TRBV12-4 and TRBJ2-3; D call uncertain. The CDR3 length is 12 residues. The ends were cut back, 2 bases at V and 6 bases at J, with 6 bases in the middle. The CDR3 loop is CASSLQADTQYF. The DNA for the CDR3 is TGTGCCAGCAGTTTACAGGCGGATACGCAGTATTTT.

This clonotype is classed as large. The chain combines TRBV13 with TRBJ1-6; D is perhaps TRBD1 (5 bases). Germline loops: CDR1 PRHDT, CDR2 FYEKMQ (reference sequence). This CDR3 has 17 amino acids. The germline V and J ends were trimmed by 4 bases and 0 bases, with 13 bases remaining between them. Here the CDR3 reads CASSSLRGSSYNSPLHF. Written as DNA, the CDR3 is TGTGCCAGCAGCTCCTTACGGGGGAGCTCCTATAATTCACCCCTCCACTTT.

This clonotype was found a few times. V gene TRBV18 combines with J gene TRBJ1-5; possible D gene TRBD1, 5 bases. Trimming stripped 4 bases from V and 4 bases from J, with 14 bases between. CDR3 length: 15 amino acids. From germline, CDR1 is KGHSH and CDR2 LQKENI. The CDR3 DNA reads TGTGCCAGCTCACGGGACGGAATAGCAAATCAGCCCCAGCATTTT. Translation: CASSRDGIANQPQHF.